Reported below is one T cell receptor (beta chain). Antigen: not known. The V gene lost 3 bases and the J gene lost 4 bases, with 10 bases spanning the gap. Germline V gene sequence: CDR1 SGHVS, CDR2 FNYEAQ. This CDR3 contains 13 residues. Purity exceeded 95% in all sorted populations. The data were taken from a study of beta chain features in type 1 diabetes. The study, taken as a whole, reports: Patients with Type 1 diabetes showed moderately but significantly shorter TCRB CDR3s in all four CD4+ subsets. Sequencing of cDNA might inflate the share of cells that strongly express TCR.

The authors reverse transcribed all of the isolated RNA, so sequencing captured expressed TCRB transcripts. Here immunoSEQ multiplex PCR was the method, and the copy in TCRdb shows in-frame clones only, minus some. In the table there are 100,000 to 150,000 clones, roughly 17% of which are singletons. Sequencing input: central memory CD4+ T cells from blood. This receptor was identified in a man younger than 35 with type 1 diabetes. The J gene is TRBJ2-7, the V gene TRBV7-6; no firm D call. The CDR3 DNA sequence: TGTGCCAGCAGCTTGGATCGGCAGTACGAGCAGTACTTC. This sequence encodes CASSLDRQYEQYF.